These 26 T cell receptor beta chains were all obtained from the same sample, sequenced in a study of OX40 agonist ivuxolimab in advanced cancers. Data came from immunoSEQ multiplex PCR; TCRdb stores just in-frame clones and leaves some out. The data show some 37,000 clones, around 89% seen once. The specimen was CD4+ or CD8+ T cells sorted from blood, collected in a trial of the OX40 agonist ivuxolimab. The receptors originated from an adult with an advanced solid tumor such as melanoma, head and neck, liver or kidney cancer.

The rearrangement links TRBV5-8 to TRBJ2-1; 9 bases fit TRBD2. Germline V gives CDR1 SGHTS, CDR2 YDEGEE. The CDR3 sequence is 15 residues long. V dropped 1 base and J dropped 6; count of bases not matched to a gene: 5. In nucleotides, the CDR3 is TGTGCCAGCAGCTTGTGGCGGGGGGGCCGCAATGAGCAGTTCTTC. Encoded protein: CASSLWRGGRNEQFF.

This clone has more than one count but fewer than ten. J is TRBJ1-1 and V is TRBV7-2; 7 nucleotides line up with TRBD1. From germline, CDR1 is SGHTA and CDR2 FQGNSA. This CDR3 region has 14 residues. After removal of 4 bases from V and 5 bases from J, the junction contained 7 bases not matched to a gene. This CDR3 is CASSSRQGRTEAFF. CDR3 sequence (DNA): TGTGCCAGCAGCTCGAGACAGGGTCGAACTGAAGCTTTCTTT.

The sample holds a few counts of this clone. The chain has TRBV28 and TRBJ2-1; D possibly corresponds to TRBD1 (6 bases). CDR1 and CDR2 (germline): MDHEN, SYDVKM. The CDR3 loop spans 14 amino acids. Trimming removed 11 bases from V and 0 bases from J, with 14 bases in between. DNA of the CDR3: TGTGCCGCCCGGGCAGGGGACTCCTACAATGAGCAGTTCTTC. Protein: CAARAGDSYNEQFF.

J is TRBJ1-1 and V is TRBV12-5, with D hard to call. V was shortened by 11 bases and J by 1 base, with 14 bases between the two germline ends. The CDR3 has 13 residues. CDR1 is LGHNT, CDR2 FRNRAP, per germline. CDR3 sequence: CAPPAGQNTEAFF. The CDR3 nucleotides read TGTGCTCCACCCGCAGGCCAGAACACTGAAGCTTTCTTT.

The rearrangement joins TRBV7-8 to TRBJ2-1; 7 bases align to TRBD1. The germline gives CDR1 SGHVS, CDR2 FQNEAQ. CDR3 length: 15 amino acids. Trimming cost V 3 bases and J 3 bases; bases outside gene matches: 5. For the CDR3, the DNA is TGTGCCAGCAGCTTCCGGCAGGGGGTCTACAATGAGCAGTTCTTC. It is translated as CASSFRQGVYNEQFF.

The rearrangement joins TRBV5-6 to TRBJ2-7; no definite D call. This CDR3 spans 12 amino acids. The germline V and J ends were trimmed by 1 base and 6 bases, with 8 bases remaining between them. Germline V gene lookup returns CDR1 SGHDT and CDR2 YYEEEE. The CDR3 nucleotides read TGTGCCAGCAGCTTGTGGTCTCGCGAGCAGTACTTC. It specifies CASSLWSREQYF. Supplemented by reference TRBV5-6 and TRBJ2-7, the full variable domain reads DAGVTQSPTHLIKTRGQQVTLRCSPKSGHDTVSWYQQALGQGPQFIFQYYEEEERQRGNFPDRFSGHQFPNYSSELNVNALLLGDSALYLCASSLWSREQYFGPGTRLTVT.

The chain recombines TRBV7-7 with TRBJ2-1; weak D call: TRBD2 (5 bases). The CDR3 is made up of 13 amino acids. CDR1 and CDR2 (germline): SSHAT, FNYEAQ (reference sequence). V lost 5 bases, J lost 4 bases, and 9 bases lay in between. CDR3 in amino acids: CASSPREYNEQFF. CDR3 DNA sequence: TGTGCCAGCAGCCCTAGGGAGTACAATGAGCAGTTCTTC.

The rearrangement joins TRBV27 to TRBJ2-3, with a tentative D call TRBD2 (7 bases). Trimming shortened V by 10 bases and J by 3 bases, and 20 bases separated the two germline ends. Germline V gene lookup returns CDR1 MNHEY and CDR2 SMNVEV (reference sequence). The CDR3 sequence is 15 residues long. CDR3 protein: CATRDRGGLTDTQYF. As DNA, the CDR3 is TGTGCCACCCGGGATAGGGGGGGCCTGACAGATACGCAGTATTTT.

The chain uses TRBV5-1 and TRBJ1-2; weak D call: TRBD1 (5 bases). Trimming took 4 bases from V and 7 from J, leaving 17 bases between them. The CDR3 runs 14 residues. The germline V gene encodes CDR1 SGHRS and CDR2 YFSETQ. The CDR3 loop is CASSPSGAPAGYTF. The CDR3 DNA follows: TGCGCCAGCAGCCCCTCTGGGGCTCCCGCTGGCTACACCTTC.

The rearrangement uses TRBV28 and TRBJ2-3; the D is unclear. This CDR3 spans 15 amino acids. CDR1 MDHEN and CDR2 SYDVKM come from the germline V gene. Trimming took 7 bases from V and 5 from J, leaving 19 bases between them. CDR3 protein: CASTDSWDKRDTQYF. The CDR3 DNA follows: TGTGCCAGCACCGACTCGTGGGATAAAAGAGATACGCAGTATTTT.

The chain links TRBV7-3 to TRBJ2-7; D uncertain. The CDR3 is made up of 15 amino acids. V was pared by 1 base and J by 0 bases, with 10 bases between. Looked up from germline, CDR1 is SGHTA and CDR2 is FQGTGA. The CDR3 reads CASSLSPSLSYEQYF. Written as DNA, the CDR3 is TGTGCCAGCAGCTTAAGCCCGTCCCTCTCCTACGAGCAGTACTTC.

The gene calls are TRBV7-9 and TRBJ2-7; tentative D call: TRBD2 (6 bases). Germline V CDR1 and CDR2: SEHNR, FQNEAQ (reference sequence). CDR3 length: 16 amino acids. Trimming stripped 5 bases from V and 0 bases from J, with 17 bases between. For the CDR3, the DNA is TGTGCCAGCAGCCTAGGGAGGTCGGGGAGCTCCTACGAGCAGTACTTC. Amino acid sequence: CASSLGRSGSSYEQYF.

The J gene is TRBJ2-7, the V gene TRBV7-8, with TRBD1 matching over 12 bases. J was trimmed by 5 bases and V by 5 bases; bases with no gene match: 7. The CDR3 consists of 15 residues. Germline V gene data show CDR1 as SGHVS and CDR2 as FQNEAQ. CDR3 region: CASSTPGTGGHEQYF. The DNA of the CDR3 is TGTGCCAGCAGCACGCCCGGGACAGGGGGCCACGAGCAGTACTTC. The variable domain in full, with the rest retrieved from reference TRBV7-8 and TRBJ2-7, is GAGVSQSPRYKVAKRGQDVALRCDPISGHVSLFWYQQALGQGPEFLTYFQNEAQLDKSGLPSDRFFAERPEGSVSTLKIQRTQQEDSAVYLCASSTPGTGGHEQYFGPGTRLTVT.

The CDR3 here is CASTLTGGYEQYF. The DNA of the CDR3 is TGTGCCAGCACTTTGACAGGGGGCTACGAGCAGTACTTC. This chain joins TRBV28 and TRBJ2-7; TRBD1 agrees at 9 bases. The J segment lost 3 bases and the V segment lost 7 bases, leaving 4 bases of the junction unmatched. The CDR3 is 13 amino acids. Germline values: CDR1 MDHEN, CDR2 SYDVKM.

The chain carries TRBV5-1 and TRBJ1-4, with a tentative D call TRBD1 (6 bases). Per the germline V gene, CDR1 is SGHRS and CDR2 is YFSETQ. V lost 7 bases and J lost 0, with 10 bases in between. The CDR3 runs 14 residues. CDR3 amino acids: CASGPGATNEKLFF. CDR3 bases: TGCGCCAGCGGCCCAGGGGCAACTAATGAAAAACTGTTTTTT.

This chain joins TRBV9 and TRBJ2-2; 7 bases match TRBD2. This CDR3 is 13 amino acids long. After removal of 4 bases from V and 7 bases from J, the junction contained 4 bases not matched to a gene. Germline CDR1 and CDR2: SGDLS and YYNGEE. CDR3 bases: TGTGCCAGCAGCCCAGCGGGATACGGGGAGCTGTTTTTT. Its translation is CASSPAGYGELFF. Filled out from reference TRBV9 and TRBJ2-2, the complete variable domain reads DSGVTQTPKHLITATGQRVTLRCSPRSGDLSVYWYQQSLDQGLQFLIQYYNGEERAKGNILERFSAQQFPDLHSELNLSSLELGDSALYFCASSPAGYGELFFGEGSRLTVL.

The chain links TRBV6-6 to TRBJ2-1; 9 bases match TRBD2. The trim removed 6 bases at V and 9 bases at J, leaving 12 bases unmatched. Germline V CDR1 and CDR2: MNHNY, SVGAGI (reference sequence). The CDR3 covers 15 residues. CDR3 sequence (DNA): TGTGCCAGCAGGCCGGGGGCGGGGGGGATGAGTGAGCAGTTCTTC. Amino acids: CASRPGAGGMSEQFF.

The chain has TRBV5-5 and TRBJ1-4; weak D call: TRBD1 (6 bases). The germline V gene encodes CDR1 SGHKS and CDR2 YYEKEE (reference sequence). The CDR3 is 15 residues long. Between the trimmed V and J ends, which lost 5 bases and 6 bases, there was a span of 17 bases. The CDR3 bases are TGTGCCAGCAGTTTTGCTCCCAACAGGGATGAAAAACTGTTTTTT. Its protein is CASSFAPNRDEKLFF. The full variable domain, rest sourced from reference TRBV5-5 and TRBJ1-4, is DAGVTQSPTHLIKTRGQQVTLRCSPISGHKSVSWYQQVLGQGPQFIFQYYEKEERGRGNFPDRFSARQFPNYSSELNVNALLLGDSALYLCASSFAPNRDEKLFFGSGTQLSVL.

V and J are TRBV5-1 and TRBJ2-2; D remains unclear. CDR3 length equals 13 residues. V dropped 4 bases and J dropped 6 bases, with 10 bases sitting between them. CDR1 SGHRS and CDR2 YFSETQ come from the germline V gene. In DNA, the CDR3 is TGCGCCAGCAGCCAGCCCGACCCCGGGGAGCTGTTTTTT. Translated: CASSQPDPGELFF.

The V gene is TRBV5-5, the J gene TRBJ1-6; the D gene is possibly TRBD1 (6 bases). Germline assignment: CDR1 SGHKS and CDR2 YYEKEE (reference sequence). V was cut by 0 bases and J by 9 bases, with 16 bases left in between. This CDR3 comprises 16 residues. The CDR3 DNA is TGTGCCAGCAGCTTGGCCGAATTCAGGGGTTTTTCACCCCTCCACTTT. Encoded protein: CASSLAEFRGFSPLHF.

The chain uses TRBV28 and TRBJ1-5; D possibly corresponds to TRBD1 (6 bases). Trimming cost V 8 bases and J 4 bases, with 24 bases left between them. Germline lookup yields CDR1 MDHEN and CDR2 SYDVKM. This CDR3 spans 17 amino acids. CDR3 bases: TGTGCCAGCGCTCGAGGGGCACAGGGAATACGGAATCAGCCCCAGCATTTT. Translating gives CASARGAQGIRNQPQHF.

The genes are TRBV28 and TRBJ2-5; D not certain. V lost 5 bases to trimming and J lost 1 base, with 8 bases between them. There are 13 residues in the CDR3. Per the germline V gene, CDR1 is MDHEN and CDR2 is SYDVKM. The CDR3 loop is CASSKGFQETQYF. For the CDR3, the DNA is TGTGCCAGCAGTAAAGGGTTCCAAGAGACCCAGTACTTC.

The rearrangement joins TRBV7-6 to TRBJ1-1; unclear D gene. Trimming left V 1 base short and J 2 bases short, with 8 bases between. There are 14 residues in the CDR3. Per germline, CDR1 SGHVS and CDR2 FNYEAQ. The CDR3, as DNA: TGTGCCAGCAGCTTAGTCGGTTTCAACACTGAAGCTTTCTTT. Translating it yields CASSLVGFNTEAFF.

This chain links TRBV28 with TRBJ2-5; TRBD2 matches at 7 bases. V lost 10 bases to trimming and J lost 5 bases; unmatched junction nucleotides: 16. Germline-derived CDR1 and CDR2 are MDHEN and SYDVKM. The length of the CDR3 is 15 residues. CDR3 in DNA: TGTGCCACAGCATTGGTCTGGGGAGGGCTCGAGACCCAGTACTTC. Translation: CATALVWGGLETQYF.

The genes are TRBV10-3 and TRBJ2-7; D perhaps matches TRBD2 (5 bases). With 2 bases removed from V and 3 bases from J, the gap between germline ends came to 11 bases. CDR1 is ENHRY and CDR2 is SYGVKD in the germline V gene. This CDR3 has 14 amino acids. As DNA, the CDR3 is TGTGCCATCAGTGAGGACGAGGGAAACTACGAGCAGTACTTC. As protein: CAISEDEGNYEQYF.

The rearrangement links TRBV18 to TRBJ2-1; D may match TRBD1 or TRBD2 (5 bases each). Trimming stripped 3 bases from V and 9 bases from J, with 12 bases between. The CDR3 totals 13 residues. CDR1 and CDR2 from the germline V gene are KGHSH and LQKENI. The CDR3 DNA reads TGTGCCAGCTCACCGAGAAGGGACGTTGAGCAGTTCTTC. Encoded protein: CASSPRRDVEQFF.